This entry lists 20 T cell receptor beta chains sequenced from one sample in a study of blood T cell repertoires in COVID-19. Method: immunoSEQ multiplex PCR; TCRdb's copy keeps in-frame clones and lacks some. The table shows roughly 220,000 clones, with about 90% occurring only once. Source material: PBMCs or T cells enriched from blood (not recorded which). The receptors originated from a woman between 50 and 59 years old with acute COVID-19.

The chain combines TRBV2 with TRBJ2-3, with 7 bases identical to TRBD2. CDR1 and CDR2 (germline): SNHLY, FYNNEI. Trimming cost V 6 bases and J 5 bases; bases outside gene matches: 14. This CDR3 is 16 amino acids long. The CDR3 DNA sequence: TGTGCCAGCAGAGGCTGGACTGCCCAGCGGGGAGATACGCAGTATTTT. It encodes CASRGWTAQRGDTQYF. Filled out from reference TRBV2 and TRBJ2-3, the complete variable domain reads EPEVTQTPSHQVTQMGQEVILRCVPISNHLYFYWYRQILGQKVEFLVSFYNNEISEKSEIFDDQFSVERPDGSNFTLKIRSTKLEDSAMYFCASRGWTAQRGDTQYFGPGTRLTVL.

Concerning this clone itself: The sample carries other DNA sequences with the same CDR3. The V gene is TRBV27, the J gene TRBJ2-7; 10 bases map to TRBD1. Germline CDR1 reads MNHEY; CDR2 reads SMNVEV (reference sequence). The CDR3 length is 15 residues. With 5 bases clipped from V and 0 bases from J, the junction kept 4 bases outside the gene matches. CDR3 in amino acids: CASSPWTGGSYEQYF. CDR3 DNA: TGTGCCAGCAGTCCCTGGACAGGGGGCTCCTACGAGCAGTACTTC.

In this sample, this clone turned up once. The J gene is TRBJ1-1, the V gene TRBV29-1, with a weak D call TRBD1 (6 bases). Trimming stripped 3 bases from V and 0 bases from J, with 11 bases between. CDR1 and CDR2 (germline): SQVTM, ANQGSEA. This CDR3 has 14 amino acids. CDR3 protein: CSVDLGQMNTEAFF. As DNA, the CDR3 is TGCAGCGTTGATCTAGGACAGATGAACACTGAAGCTTTCTTT. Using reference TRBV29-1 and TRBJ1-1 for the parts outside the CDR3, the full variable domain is SAVISQKPSRDICQRGTSLTIQCQVDSQVTMMFWYRQQPGQSLTLIATANQGSEATYESGFVIDKFPISRPNLTFSTLTVSNMSPEDSSIYLCSVDLGQMNTEAFFGQGTRLTVV.

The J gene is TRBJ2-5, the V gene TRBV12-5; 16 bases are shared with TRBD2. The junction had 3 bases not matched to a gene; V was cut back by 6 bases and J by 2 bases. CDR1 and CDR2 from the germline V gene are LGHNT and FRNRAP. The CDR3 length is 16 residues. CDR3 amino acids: CASGPGLAGGQETQYF. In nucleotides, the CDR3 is TGTGCTAGTGGACCGGGACTAGCGGGAGGGCAAGAGACCCAGTACTTC.

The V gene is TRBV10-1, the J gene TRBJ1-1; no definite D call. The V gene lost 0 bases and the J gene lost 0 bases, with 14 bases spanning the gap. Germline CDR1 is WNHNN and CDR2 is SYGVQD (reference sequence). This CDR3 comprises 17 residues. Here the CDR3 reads CASSESGLENVNTEAFF. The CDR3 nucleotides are TGCGCCAGCAGTGAGTCGGGCCTTGAAAATGTGAACACTGAAGCTTTCTTT.

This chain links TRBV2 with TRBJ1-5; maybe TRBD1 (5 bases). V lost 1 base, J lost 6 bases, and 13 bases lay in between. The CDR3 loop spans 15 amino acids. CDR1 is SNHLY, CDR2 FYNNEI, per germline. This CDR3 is CASSEGQATGQPQHF. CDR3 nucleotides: TGTGCCAGCAGTGAAGGGCAAGCTACAGGTCAGCCCCAGCATTTT.

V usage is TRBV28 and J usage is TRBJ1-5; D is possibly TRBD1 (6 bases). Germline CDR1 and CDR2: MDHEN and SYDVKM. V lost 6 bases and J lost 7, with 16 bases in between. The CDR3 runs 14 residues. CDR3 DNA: TGTGCCAGCAGCGGGGGGGGGCTCGAACAGCCCCAGCATTTT. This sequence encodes CASSGGGLEQPQHF.

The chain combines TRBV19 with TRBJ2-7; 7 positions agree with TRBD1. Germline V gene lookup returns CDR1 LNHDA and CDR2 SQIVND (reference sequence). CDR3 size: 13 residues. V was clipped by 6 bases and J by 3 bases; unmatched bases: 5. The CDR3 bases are TGTGCCAGTAGCCCGGGACAGCTCTACGAGCAGTACTTC. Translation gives CASSPGQLYEQYF. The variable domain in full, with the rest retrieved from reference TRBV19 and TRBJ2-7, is DGGITQSPKYLFRKEGQNVTLSCEQNLNHDAMYWYRQDPGQGLRLIYYSQIVNDFQKGDIAEGYSVSREKKESFPLTVTSAQKNPTAFYLCASSPGQLYEQYFGPGTRLTVT.

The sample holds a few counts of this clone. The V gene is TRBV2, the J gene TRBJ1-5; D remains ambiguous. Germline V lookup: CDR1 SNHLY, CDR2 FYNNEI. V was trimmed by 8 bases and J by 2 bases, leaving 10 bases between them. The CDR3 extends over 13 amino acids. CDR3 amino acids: CASGTGGNQPQHF. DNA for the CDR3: TGTGCCAGCGGAACTGGAGGCAATCAGCCCCAGCATTTT.

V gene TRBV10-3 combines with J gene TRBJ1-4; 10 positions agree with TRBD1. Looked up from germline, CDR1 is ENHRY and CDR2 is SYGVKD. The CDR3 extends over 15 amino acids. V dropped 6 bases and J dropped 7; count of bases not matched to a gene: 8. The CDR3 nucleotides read TGTGCCATCAGCCCGACAGGGGGCGGCGGTGAAAAACTGTTTTTT. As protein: CAISPTGGGGEKLFF.

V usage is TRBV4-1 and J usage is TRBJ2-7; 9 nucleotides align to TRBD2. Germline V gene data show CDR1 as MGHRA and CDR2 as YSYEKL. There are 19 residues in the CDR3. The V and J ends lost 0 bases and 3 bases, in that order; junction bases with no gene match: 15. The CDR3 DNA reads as TGCGCCAGCAGCCAAGATAAAAGGGCGGGAGGGCCATCGGGCTACGAGCAGTACTTC. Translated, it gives CASSQDKRAGGPSGYEQYF.

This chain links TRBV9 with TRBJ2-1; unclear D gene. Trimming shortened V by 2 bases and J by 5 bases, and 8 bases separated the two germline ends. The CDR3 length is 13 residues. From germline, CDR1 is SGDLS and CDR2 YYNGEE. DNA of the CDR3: TGTGCCAGCAGCGTTCCAGATGACAATGAGCAGTTCTTC. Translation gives CASSVPDDNEQFF. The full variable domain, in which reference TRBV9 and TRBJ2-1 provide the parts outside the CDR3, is DSGVTQTPKHLITATGQRVTLRCSPRSGDLSVYWYQQSLDQGLQFLIQYYNGEERAKGNILERFSAQQFPDLHSELNLSSLELGDSALYFCASSVPDDNEQFFGPGTRLTVL.

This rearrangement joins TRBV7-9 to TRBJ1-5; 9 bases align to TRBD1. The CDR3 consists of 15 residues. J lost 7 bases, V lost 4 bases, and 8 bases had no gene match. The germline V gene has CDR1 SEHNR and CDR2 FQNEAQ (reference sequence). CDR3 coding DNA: TGTGCCAGCAGCTCTCAACAGGGGGCAGGACAGCCCCAGCATTTT. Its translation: CASSSQQGAGQPQHF. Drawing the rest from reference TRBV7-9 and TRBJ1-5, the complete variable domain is DTGVSQNPRHKITKRGQNVTFRCDPISEHNRLYWYRQTLGQGPEFLTYFQNEAQLEKSRLLSDRFSAERPKGSFSTLEIQRTEQGDSAMYLCASSSQQGAGQPQHFGDGTRLSIL.

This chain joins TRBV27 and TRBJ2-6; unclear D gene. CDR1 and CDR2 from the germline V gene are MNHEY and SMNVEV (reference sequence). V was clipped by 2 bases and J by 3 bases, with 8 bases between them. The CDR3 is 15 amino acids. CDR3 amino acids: CASSLGGGGANVLTF. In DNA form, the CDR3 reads TGTGCCAGCAGTTTAGGCGGTGGTGGGGCCAACGTCCTGACTTTC.

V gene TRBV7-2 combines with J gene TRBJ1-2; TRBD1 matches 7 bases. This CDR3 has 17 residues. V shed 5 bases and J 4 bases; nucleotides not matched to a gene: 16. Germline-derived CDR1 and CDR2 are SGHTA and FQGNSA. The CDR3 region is CASSQKTGTEASYGYTF. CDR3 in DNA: TGTGCCAGCAGCCAAAAAACCGGGACAGAAGCGAGCTATGGCTACACCTTC.

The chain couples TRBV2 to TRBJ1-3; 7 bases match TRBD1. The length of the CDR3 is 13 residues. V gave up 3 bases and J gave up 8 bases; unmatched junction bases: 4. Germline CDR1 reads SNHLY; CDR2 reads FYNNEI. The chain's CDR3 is CASSDRGQDTIYF. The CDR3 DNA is TGTGCCAGCAGTGATAGGGGGCAAGACACCATATATTTT.

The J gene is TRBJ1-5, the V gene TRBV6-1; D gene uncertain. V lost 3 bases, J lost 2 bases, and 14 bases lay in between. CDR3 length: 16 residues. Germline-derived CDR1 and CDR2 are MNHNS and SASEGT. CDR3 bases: TGTGCCAGCAGTGAGGATGCGGGCGCGGGCAATCAGCCCCAGCATTTT. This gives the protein CASSEDAGAGNQPQHF.

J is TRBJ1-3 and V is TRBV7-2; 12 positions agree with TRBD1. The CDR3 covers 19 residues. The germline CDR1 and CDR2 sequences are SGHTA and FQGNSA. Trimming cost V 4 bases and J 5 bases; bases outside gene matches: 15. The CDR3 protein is CASSSMGGTGGAGRNTIYF. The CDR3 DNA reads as TGTGCCAGCAGCTCGATGGGCGGGACAGGGGGCGCTGGGCGAAACACCATATATTTT.

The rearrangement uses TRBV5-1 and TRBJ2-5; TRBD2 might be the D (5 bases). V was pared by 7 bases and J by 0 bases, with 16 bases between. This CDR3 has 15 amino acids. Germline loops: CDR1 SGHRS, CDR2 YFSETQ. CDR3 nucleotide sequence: TGCGCCAGCCGTCTCGACGGACTGTACCAAGAGACCCAGTACTTC. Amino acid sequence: CASRLDGLYQETQYF.

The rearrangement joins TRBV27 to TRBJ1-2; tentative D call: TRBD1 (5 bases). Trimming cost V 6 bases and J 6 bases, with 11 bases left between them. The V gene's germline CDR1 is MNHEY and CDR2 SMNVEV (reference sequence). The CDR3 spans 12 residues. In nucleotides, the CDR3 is TGTGCCAGCAGCTGGACACCCAATGGCTACACCTTC. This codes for CASSWTPNGYTF.